The 9 T cell receptor beta chains below come from one sample, sequenced in a study of T cell responses to AZD1222 COVID-19 vaccine. Method: immunoSEQ multiplex PCR; TCRdb's copy keeps in-frame clones and lacks some. The sample contains 200,000 to 250,000 clones, about 94% of which appear only once. The sequenced sample was peripheral blood, obtained 28 days after the second dose of the MenACWY control vaccine. The receptors originated from an adult who received the MenACWY meningococcal vaccine as a control.

The V call is TRBV2, the J call TRBJ2-5; 12 bases align to TRBD2. The CDR3 is made up of 16 amino acids. V lost 2 bases to trimming and J lost 5 bases; unmatched junction nucleotides: 6. Per germline, CDR1 SNHLY and CDR2 FYNNEI. CDR3 sequence: CASSEWLAGGDETQYF. The CDR3 DNA follows: TGTGCCAGCAGTGAATGGCTAGCGGGGGGGGACGAGACCCAGTACTTC.

This chain uses TRBV29-1 with TRBJ1-5; D gene uncertain. This CDR3 is built from 12 residues. The germline CDR1 and CDR2 sequences are SQVTM and ANQGSEA. The V end lost 4 bases, the J end lost 0 bases, and 4 bases lay between the germline ends. The CDR3 reads CSVGNSNQPQHF. In DNA form, the CDR3 reads TGCAGCGTTGGTAATAGCAATCAGCCCCAGCATTTT.

This chain connects TRBV7-2 to TRBJ2-7; maybe TRBD1 (6 bases). The CDR3 has 14 residues. The germline gives CDR1 SGHTA, CDR2 FQGNSA. V dropped 5 bases and J dropped 0 bases, with 11 bases sitting between them. CDR3 protein: CASSRDTSSYEQYF. CDR3 in DNA: TGTGCCAGCAGCCGGGACACAAGCTCCTACGAGCAGTACTTC.

The J gene is TRBJ1-1, the V gene TRBV10-2, with 10 bases matching TRBD1. Germline CDR1 WSHSY, CDR2 SAAADI. The V gene end was trimmed by 1 base and the J gene end by 5 bases; junction bases not matched to a gene: 7. The CDR3 has 16 residues. CDR3 amino acids: CASSEFRTGGRTEAFF. In nucleotides, the CDR3 is TGCGCCAGCAGTGAGTTTAGGACAGGGGGAAGGACTGAAGCTTTCTTT.

The chain carries TRBV6-5 and TRBJ1-2; TRBD1 might be the D (5 bases). Germline CDR1 and CDR2: MNHEY and SVGAGI. V was cut by 6 bases and J by 4 bases, with 18 bases left in between. This CDR3 contains 15 residues. Written as DNA, the CDR3 is TGTGCCAGCAGGTCAGGCATAGGGGAGATCTATGGCTACACCTTC. Its protein product is CASRSGIGEIYGYTF.

V gene TRBV28 combines with J gene TRBJ2-3; TRBD2 matches at 11 bases. The J segment lost 2 bases and the V segment lost 2 bases, leaving 3 bases of the junction unmatched. Germline V CDR1 and CDR2: MDHEN, SYDVKM. The CDR3 spans 16 residues. The CDR3 region has the DNA TGTGCCAGCAGTTTACGGACTAGCGGGCTCACAGATACGCAGTATTTT. Protein sequence: CASSLRTSGLTDTQYF.

The chain is built from TRBV2 and TRBJ2-7; D gene uncertain. The V gene's germline CDR1 is SNHLY and CDR2 FYNNEI. Trimming stripped 0 bases from V and 3 bases from J, with 0 bases between. This CDR3 has 11 amino acids. CDR3 residues: CASSEAYEQYF. CDR3 coding DNA: TGTGCCAGCAGTGAAGCCTACGAGCAGTACTTC.

The V gene is TRBV9, the J gene TRBJ2-3, with D uncertain. Trimming removed 0 bases at V and 2 bases at J, with 13 bases between. The CDR3 length is 16 residues. CDR1 and CDR2 (germline): SGDLS, YYNGEE. The CDR3 loop reads CASSVGGAIFTDTQYF. The CDR3 DNA is TGTGCCAGCAGCGTAGGTGGAGCAATCTTCACAGATACGCAGTATTTT.

CDR3 sequence (DNA): TGCGCCAGCGGAGAGACAGTCAATAATTCACCCCTCCACTTT. Residues: CASGETVNNSPLHF. This sequence joins TRBV5-1 and TRBJ1-6; the D gene is possibly TRBD1 (5 bases). The CDR3 has 14 residues. The ends were cut back, 7 bases at V and 5 bases at J, with 13 bases in the middle. The germline V gene has CDR1 SGHRS and CDR2 YFSETQ.